This T cell receptor (beta chain) comes out of a study of shared clonotypes between healthy human individuals. The sample holds a few counts of this clone. Its specificity is not known. Per the original methods: ImmunoSEQ yielded junction-only sequences lacking quality scores, so filtering differed. Using immunoSEQ multiplex PCR, the repertoire was profiled, and TCRdb retains in-frame clones only, with some absent. V, J and clone size are taken as reported in that table, and D and trimming were inferred from the DNA itself. The sample lists more than 550,000 clones; roughly 91% were seen once. General study results and limits: Rarefaction curves obtained for sorted subsets showed sequencing incomplete despite large depth. An anticipated effect of sequencing depth on clonotype sharing among donors was recognized. Larger estimated richness was generally recorded for naive subsets relative to memory subsets.

The V and J ends lost 1 base and 2 bases, in that order; junction bases with no gene match: 5. In germline, CDR1 is MGHRA, CDR2 YSYEKL. The CDR3 extends over 15 amino acids. The V and J genes are TRBV4-1 and TRBJ2-7; 7 bases match TRBD2. The sample comprised memory CD8+ T cells from PBMCs. Sample subset: CD45RO+ cells pooled with CCR7-negative TemRA cells. The TCR sequence derives from a man aged 18 to 30 in good health. Some clones in this sample may be carry-over from other donors' samples. The CDR3 coding sequence is TGCGCCAGCAGCCAAGGACTAGCAACCACCTACGAGCAGTACTTC. It specifies CASSQGLATTYEQYF.